This entry features one T cell receptor beta chain sequence. Its target is unknown. The data were taken from a study of CD8+ T cells in alopecia areata. Study details: Treatment of the treated patients consisted of oral tofacitinib, 5 to 10 mg twice daily. Tofacitinib ran for 6 to 18 months before 6 months off drug. Notes on the study in general: Under tofacitinib, fewer expanded CD8+ clones appeared among the top 100 scalp clones.

This sample's treatment: oral pan-JAK inhibitor, 5-10 mg twice daily. The V end lost 4 bases, the J end lost 3 bases, and 10 bases lay between the germline ends. CDR1 is SQVTM, CDR2 ANQGSEA, per germline. This CDR3 has 13 residues. Extraction of RNA preceded its reverse transcription into cDNA, which served as the sequencing template. Sequencing was performed with immunoSEQ multiplex PCR; in TCRdb, only in-frame clones are kept and a portion is missing. The sample lists 200,000 to 250,000 clones, less than 45% seen once, with roughly 2.8% in the top ten. The chain recombines TRBV29-1 with TRBJ1-5, with D hard to call. The sequence was collected from a human donor with alopecia areata. The sequences come from CD4+ T cells sorted from blood, collected between weeks 36 and 40, from a patient treated with tofacitinib. The CDR3 DNA follows: TGCAGCGTTGCATTCAGGTTCAATCAGCCCCAGCATTTT. It specifies CSVAFRFNQPQHF.